This is a list of T cell receptor beta chains from one sample in a study of T cell responses to AZD1222 COVID-19 vaccine. Clones were read by immunoSEQ multiplex PCR, and TCRdb kept only the in-frame ones, dropping some. The top ten clones hold 11% to 15% of a sample with around 120,000 clones, roughly 90% of them seen once. Material: peripheral blood, obtained on day 0 of AZD1222 vaccination. These TCRs come from an adult in good health. CDR3s include the opening cysteine and the closing phenylalanine or tryptophan. Fields, in order: J gene, V gene, D gene, clone size, CDR3 DNA, CDR3 protein. The D gene is left open where the match is weak. Where a row states a size, it is once, few, many or the class of an expanded clone; other rows omit it.

j_call: TRBJ1-3
v_call: TRBV6-5
d_call: NA
clone_size: once
cdr3_nt: TGTGCCAGCAGTTACTCGGGGGCTCGCTCTGGAAACACCATATATTTT
cdr3_aa: CASSYSGARSGNTIYF

j_call: TRBJ1-5
v_call: TRBV19
d_call: TRBD1
clone_size: NA
cdr3_nt: TGTGCCAGTAGATATGACAGGGGCAATCAGCCCCAGCATTTT
cdr3_aa: CASRYDRGNQPQHF

j_call: TRBJ1-3
v_call: TRBV4-3
d_call: NA
clone_size: few
cdr3_nt: TGCGCCAGCAGCCAAGATATTGGAAACACCATATATTTT
cdr3_aa: CASSQDIGNTIYF

j_call: TRBJ1-6
v_call: TRBV7-8
d_call: NA
clone_size: once
cdr3_nt: TGTGCCAGCACACTCTTCGGGGCCAGTAATTCACCCCTCCACTTT
cdr3_aa: CASTLFGASNSPLHF

j_call: TRBJ1-1
v_call: TRBV2
d_call: NA
clone_size: NA
cdr3_nt: TGTGCCAGCAGTCCCGGTAGTAGGTACACTGAAGCTTTCTTT
cdr3_aa: CASSPGSRYTEAFF

j_call: TRBJ1-2
v_call: TRBV10-1
d_call: TRBD1
clone_size: NA
cdr3_nt: TGCGCCAGCAGGAGACGGGACAGGGCAGGAGTTCGGGGCTACACCTTC
cdr3_aa: CASRRRDRAGVRGYTF

j_call: TRBJ2-1
v_call: TRBV12-3/TRBV12-4
d_call: NA
clone_size: NA
cdr3_nt: TGTGCCAGCAGTTTTGGTCCGGGGGCGGAGCAGTTCTTC
cdr3_aa: CASSFGPGAEQFF

j_call: TRBJ1-2
v_call: TRBV5-1
d_call: TRBD1
clone_size: NA
cdr3_nt: TGCGCCAGCAGCTCGGGACAGGGGACTGCTAACTATGGCTACACCTTC
cdr3_aa: CASSSGQGTANYGYTF

j_call: TRBJ1-2
v_call: TRBV3-1/TRBV3-2
d_call: NA
clone_size: NA
cdr3_nt: TGTGCCAGCAGCCCCAAGGGGGGGCAGAGGGGCTACACCTTC
cdr3_aa: CASSPKGGQRGYTF

j_call: TRBJ2-7
v_call: TRBV10-3
d_call: NA
clone_size: NA
cdr3_nt: TGTGCCATCAGTGAGTCGACAGACGAGCAGTACTTC
cdr3_aa: CAISESTDEQYF

j_call: TRBJ2-4
v_call: TRBV2
d_call: NA
clone_size: NA
cdr3_nt: TGTGCCAGCAGTGAACCACAGCGGTCCAAAAACATTCAGTACTTC
cdr3_aa: CASSEPQRSKNIQYF

j_call: TRBJ1-1
v_call: TRBV25-1
d_call: NA
clone_size: NA
cdr3_nt: TGTGCCAGCAGTGACCTGGGAAAAGGGTTTGAAGCTTTCTTT
cdr3_aa: CASSDLGKGFEAFF

j_call: TRBJ2-2
v_call: TRBV19
d_call: NA
clone_size: NA
cdr3_nt: TGTGCCAGTAGTATAACCCAGGGAGCTCTAGAGCTGTTTTTT
cdr3_aa: CASSITQGALELFF

j_call: TRBJ2-4
v_call: TRBV3-1/TRBV3-2
d_call: TRBD2
clone_size: once
cdr3_nt: TGTGCCAGCAGCCAAGCTGGACTAGCGGGAGGGTTTACCAAAAACATTCAGTACTTC
cdr3_aa: CASSQAGLAGGFTKNIQYF

j_call: TRBJ2-7
v_call: TRBV30
d_call: TRBD2
clone_size: NA
cdr3_nt: TGTGCCTGGAGGACGAGGACTAGCGGGAGCAGACAGCAGTACTTC
cdr3_aa: CAWRTRTSGSRQQYF

j_call: TRBJ2-5
v_call: TRBV6-2/TRBV6-3
d_call: TRBD2
clone_size: NA
cdr3_nt: TGTGCCAGCAGTTATGGGACTAGCGGGAGTATAGAGACCCAGTACTTC
cdr3_aa: CASSYGTSGSIETQYF

j_call: TRBJ1-4
v_call: TRBV11-2
d_call: TRBD1
clone_size: NA
cdr3_nt: TGTGCCAGCAGCTCGTCCGGGACAGGGAACGAAAAACTGTTTTTT
cdr3_aa: CASSSSGTGNEKLFF

j_call: TRBJ1-2
v_call: TRBV18
d_call: NA
clone_size: NA
cdr3_nt: TGTGCCAGCTCCCCAACCAGCCCCGGGGTAGGCTATGGCTACACCTTC
cdr3_aa: CASSPTSPGVGYGYTF

j_call: TRBJ1-4
v_call: TRBV28
d_call: TRBD1
clone_size: NA
cdr3_nt: TGTGCCAGCCGATCGGACAGGGGGGTTGAAAAACTGTTTTTT
cdr3_aa: CASRSDRGVEKLFF

j_call: TRBJ1-2
v_call: TRBV6-1
d_call: NA
clone_size: NA
cdr3_nt: TGTGCCAGCAGTGACCCCTCGATGGCGACCTCTAACTATGGCTACACCTTC
cdr3_aa: CASSDPSMATSNYGYTF

j_call: TRBJ2-2
v_call: TRBV10-1
d_call: NA
clone_size: NA
cdr3_nt: TGCGCCAGCAGGCCCGACGGGAACACCGGGGAGCTGTTTTTT
cdr3_aa: CASRPDGNTGELFF

j_call: TRBJ1-1
v_call: TRBV30
d_call: NA
clone_size: NA
cdr3_nt: TGTGCCTGGAGGAGAGTCAGGGTGAACACTGAAGCTTTCTTT
cdr3_aa: CAWRRVRVNTEAFF

j_call: TRBJ1-1
v_call: TRBV18
d_call: TRBD1
clone_size: NA
cdr3_nt: TGTGCCAGCTCCCCGACCGGGACAGGGAGTTTCATGAACACTGAAGCTTTCTTT
cdr3_aa: CASSPTGTGSFMNTEAFF

j_call: TRBJ2-1
v_call: TRBV7-9
d_call: NA
clone_size: NA
cdr3_nt: TGTGCCAGCAGCTTAAGGGCGGGGAATGAGCAGTTCTTC
cdr3_aa: CASSLRAGNEQFF

j_call: TRBJ2-1
v_call: TRBV6-2/TRBV6-3
d_call: TRBD2
clone_size: NA
cdr3_nt: TGTGCCAGCAGCCGAACTGGTAGCGGGAGGGAGTTCTTC
cdr3_aa: CASSRTGSGREFF

j_call: TRBJ1-1
v_call: TRBV6-2/TRBV6-3
d_call: NA
clone_size: NA
cdr3_nt: TGTGCCAGCAGTTCAAAACAAGCTTTCTTT
cdr3_aa: CASSSKQAFF

j_call: TRBJ2-3
v_call: TRBV7-9
d_call: TRBD2
clone_size: NA
cdr3_nt: TGTGCCAGCAGCCCCCGACTAGCGGGAAGCACAGATACGCAGTATTTT
cdr3_aa: CASSPRLAGSTDTQYF

j_call: TRBJ2-5
v_call: TRBV5-1
d_call: NA
clone_size: NA
cdr3_nt: TGCGCCAGCAGCTTGGGGGTCGGGACACACATGAATAACCAGTACTTC
cdr3_aa: CASSLGVGTHMNNQYF

j_call: TRBJ2-1
v_call: TRBV28
d_call: NA
clone_size: NA
cdr3_nt: TGTGCCAGCAGTTTACCCCTCTCCGGGAGCTACAATGAGCAGTTCTTC
cdr3_aa: CASSLPLSGSYNEQFF

j_call: TRBJ2-1
v_call: TRBV3-1/TRBV3-2
d_call: TRBD1
clone_size: NA
cdr3_nt: TGTGCCAGCAGCCAAGACTCCCCCGCACCGGGACAGGTCTACAATGAGCAGTTCTTC
cdr3_aa: CASSQDSPAPGQVYNEQFF

j_call: TRBJ2-5
v_call: TRBV6-2/TRBV6-3
d_call: NA
clone_size: NA
cdr3_nt: TGTGCCAGCAGTCACAGGGAACAAGAGACCCAGTACTTC
cdr3_aa: CASSHREQETQYF

j_call: TRBJ1-1
v_call: TRBV5-1
d_call: NA
clone_size: NA
cdr3_nt: TGCGCCAGCAGCTTGGCCCCGGTAGGGTTGGACACTGAAGCTTTCTTT
cdr3_aa: CASSLAPVGLDTEAFF

j_call: TRBJ1-1
v_call: TRBV5-1
d_call: NA
clone_size: NA
cdr3_nt: TGCGCCAGCAGCAAAGACCGGGGGGAAATGAACACTGAAGCTTTCTTT
cdr3_aa: CASSKDRGEMNTEAFF

j_call: TRBJ2-7
v_call: TRBV27
d_call: NA
clone_size: NA
cdr3_nt: TGTGCCAGCAGTTTCCTCGGGGCCGCGGCCTACGAGCAGTACTTC
cdr3_aa: CASSFLGAAAYEQYF

j_call: TRBJ2-7
v_call: TRBV7-9
d_call: NA
clone_size: NA
cdr3_nt: TGTGCCAGCAGCCTAATTTACGAGCAGTACTTC
cdr3_aa: CASSLIYEQYF

j_call: TRBJ1-2
v_call: TRBV6-1
d_call: NA
clone_size: NA
cdr3_nt: TGTGCCAGCAGTGAGCCCGGGACCCTCTATGGCTACACCTTC
cdr3_aa: CASSEPGTLYGYTF

j_call: TRBJ1-1
v_call: TRBV27
d_call: NA
clone_size: NA
cdr3_nt: TGTGCCAGCAGTTTATCGACCGGGAGTCCCTTAGCTTTCTTT
cdr3_aa: CASSLSTGSPLAFF

j_call: TRBJ2-1
v_call: TRBV5-8
d_call: TRBD1
clone_size: NA
cdr3_nt: TGTGCCAGCAGCTTGGACGACAGGGAGTATAGTGAGCAGTTCTTC
cdr3_aa: CASSLDDREYSEQFF

j_call: TRBJ1-1
v_call: TRBV7-6
d_call: NA
clone_size: NA
cdr3_nt: TGTGCCAGCAGCAACACAGGGAGTGGAACTGAAGCTTTCTTT
cdr3_aa: CASSNTGSGTEAFF

j_call: TRBJ2-7
v_call: TRBV12-3/TRBV12-4
d_call: NA
clone_size: NA
cdr3_nt: TGTGCCAGCATGCGGGACCACGAGCAGTACTTC
cdr3_aa: CASMRDHEQYF

j_call: TRBJ2-6
v_call: TRBV6-1
d_call: NA
clone_size: NA
cdr3_nt: TGTGCCAGCAGTGAAGGGGATGCTGGGGCCAACGTCCTGACTTTC
cdr3_aa: CASSEGDAGANVLTF

j_call: TRBJ1-1
v_call: TRBV2
d_call: NA
clone_size: NA
cdr3_nt: TGTGCCAGCAGTGAGACTCCCGGGACACTTCCAAGGAGCATGGCTTTCTTT
cdr3_aa: CASSETPGTLPRSMAFF

j_call: TRBJ2-1
v_call: TRBV13
d_call: NA
clone_size: NA
cdr3_nt: TGTGCCAGCAGCGACAAGCGTCTGGGGGGAGATGAGCAGTTCTTC
cdr3_aa: CASSDKRLGGDEQFF

j_call: TRBJ2-3
v_call: TRBV6-5
d_call: NA
clone_size: NA
cdr3_nt: TGTGCCAGCCGGGCTAGTGGCAATACGCAGTATTTT
cdr3_aa: CASRASGNTQYF

j_call: TRBJ1-2
v_call: TRBV18
d_call: NA
clone_size: NA
cdr3_nt: TGTGCCAGCTCACCGCCCACGAGAGGAGGCTACACCTTC
cdr3_aa: CASSPPTRGGYTF